This passage covers 10 T cell receptor beta chains from one sample sequenced in a study of cytomegalovirus exposure and HLA in healthy donors. Primers: 60 Vbeta forward and 13 Jbeta reverse. TCRdb's table, derived via immunoSEQ multiplex PCR, lists solely in-frame clones and lacks some. The sample lists 120,000 to 150,000 clones, 73% occurring once. The material sequenced was PBMCs. The receptors derive from a woman between 40 and 55 years old in good health and CMV-seronegative.

The chain carries TRBV27 and TRBJ1-5, with TRBD1 as a possible D gene (5 bases). Germline V gives CDR1 MNHEY, CDR2 SMNVEV (reference sequence). V was shortened by 6 bases and J by 0 bases, with 6 bases between the two germline ends. The CDR3 contains 13 residues. CDR3 coding DNA: TGTGCCAGCAGGGGGCTTAGCAATCAGCCCCAGCATTTT. Translation: CASRGLSNQPQHF.

V and J are TRBV6-4 and TRBJ2-3; 11 bases map to TRBD1. The CDR3 has 16 amino acids. V lost 5 bases, J lost 8 bases, and 12 bases stayed unmatched. Germline loops: CDR1 MRHNA, CDR2 SNTAGT. CDR3 sequence reads: CASSPQPGTGGGTQYF. The CDR3 DNA follows: TGTGCCAGCAGTCCCCAACCCGGGACAGGGGGAGGTACGCAGTATTTT.

The chain links TRBV9 to TRBJ2-3; TRBD2 matches at 12 bases. This CDR3 has 16 residues. Trimming at V came to 1 base and at J to 4 bases, leaving 4 bases not matched to a gene. Germline lookup yields CDR1 SGDLS and CDR2 YYNGEE. CDR3 nucleotides: TGTGCCAGCAGCGTATCTAGCGGGGGGGGCCCAGATACGCAGTATTTT. As protein: CASSVSSGGGPDTQYF.

This clone was counted a few times. The gene calls are TRBV4-1 and TRBJ1-3, with D uncertain. Trimming shortened V by 1 base and J by 0 bases, and 19 bases separated the two germline ends. Germline-derived CDR1 and CDR2 are MGHRA and YSYEKL. This CDR3 is 19 amino acids long. CDR3 protein: CASSQVSFSTGSSGNTIYF. DNA of the CDR3: TGCGCCAGCAGCCAAGTGTCCTTCTCGACCGGGAGCTCTGGAAACACCATATATTTT.

This chain uses TRBV2 with TRBJ1-1; tentatively, D is TRBD1 (6 bases). CDR1 is SNHLY, CDR2 FYNNEI, per germline. V was clipped by 7 bases and J by 4 bases, with 19 bases between them. The length of the CDR3 is 15 residues. The DNA of the CDR3 is TGTGCCAGCACCTCGGACAGAGCAGTGGGCACTGAAGCTTTCTTT. Amino acid sequence: CASTSDRAVGTEAFF.

This rearrangement joins TRBV7-2 to TRBJ2-3, with 14 positions matching TRBD2. In germline, CDR1 is SGHTA, CDR2 FQGNSA. CDR3 size: 15 residues. Germline trimming cut 5 bases from V and 10 bases from J; bases unmatched to any gene: 8. CDR3 sequence: CASSPTSGGAPAQYF. Written as DNA, the CDR3 is TGTGCCAGCAGCCCGACTAGCGGGGGGGCCCCAGCGCAGTATTTT.

The V gene is TRBV9, the J gene TRBJ2-1; 11 bases match TRBD2. Looked up from germline, CDR1 is SGDLS and CDR2 is YYNGEE. The CDR3 contains 15 residues. V shed 1 base and J 6 bases; nucleotides not matched to a gene: 3. CDR3 loop: CASSVTSGGLNEQFF. The DNA for the CDR3 is TGTGCCAGCAGCGTAACTAGCGGGGGCCTCAATGAGCAGTTCTTC.

The V gene is TRBV10-3, the J gene TRBJ2-5; 7 bases match TRBD1. Germline CDR1 reads ENHRY; CDR2 reads SYGVKD. Trimming took 3 bases from V and 0 from J; bases not matched to a gene: 4. The CDR3 is 15 amino acids. The CDR3 DNA reads TGTGCCATCAGTGACCCGGACAGGAACCAAGAGACCCAGTACTTC. Residues: CAISDPDRNQETQYF.

The rearrangement links TRBV21-1 to TRBJ2-7; TRBD1, the table's D call, was not compared with the DNA. TRBV21-1 is given as a pseudogene. This CDR3 has 17 amino acids. The CDR3: CASSSPGPGQGIGEQYF. Here the CDR3 DNA reads TGTGCCAGCAGCAGCCCCGGGCCGGGACAGGGTATCGGCGAGCAGTACTTC.

DNA for the CDR3: TGCGCCAGCAGCTACCCCCCGGACAGTGAAGCTTTCTTT. This translates into CASSYPPDSEAFF. V and J are TRBV5-1 and TRBJ1-1; TRBD1 is a possible D gene (6 bases). Per germline, CDR1 SGHRS and CDR2 YFSETQ. The V end lost 3 bases, the J end lost 7 bases, and 13 bases lay between the germline ends. This CDR3 contains 13 residues.